This TCR beta chain was profiled in a study of T cell responses to AZD1222 COVID-19 vaccine. This table comes from immunoSEQ multiplex PCR, and its TCRdb copy is limited to in-frame clones, with some not included. The sample consists of under 95,000 clones, about nine tenths of them appearing once. Findings of the study overall: Compared with day 0, the breadth and depth of the Spike-specific TCR repertoire rose significantly after two doses of AZD1222. Every sample of the repertoires postdated the peak T cell response.

Worth noting for this clone: Its antigen is still unknown.

J lost 8 bases, V lost 0 bases, and 5 bases had no gene match. The CDR3 runs 15 residues. Germline-derived CDR1 and CDR2 are ENHRY and SYGVKD. This rearrangement joins TRBV10-3 to TRBJ2-1, with TRBD2 identical over 9 bases. Sequenced here: peripheral blood, sampled 28 days after the second AZD1222 dose. The sequence came from an adult who received the AZD1222 COVID-19 vaccine. The CDR3 loop reads CAISESTRLADEQFF. The CDR3 DNA sequence: TGTGCCATCAGTGAGTCGACGCGACTAGCGGATGAGCAGTTCTTC.